The clone carrying this TCR beta chain was counted many times. CDR1 is MNHNY, CDR2 SVGAGI, per germline (reference sequence). The trim removed 0 bases at V and 2 bases at J, leaving 3 bases unmatched. The CDR3 consists of 16 residues. The sample is drawn from a study of T cells in Graves' hyperthyroidism and ophthalmopathy. Graves' hyperthyroidism without ophthalmopathy progression within 18 months was termed stable. A patient was excluded if there was uncontrolled infection, other autoimmune disease, pregnancy or lactation. Clinical symptoms, serum thyroxine, TRAb, thyroid ultrasound and orbital computed tomography established diagnosis. Researchers took RNA transcripts and amplified the TCR beta CDR3 regions from them. In the first-round RT-PCR of the TCR CDR3, the HTBI primer set was used. In TCRdb, the multiplex PCR reads were re-called with MiXCR into one record per CDR3 protein. The repertoire holds around 300,000 distinct CDR3 sequences, with approximately 15% as singletons.

Input material: blood. The chain carries TRBV6-6 and TRBJ2-3, with 9 bases lining up with TRBD1. This sequence originates from a woman in her thirties with Graves' hyperthyroidism. The CDR3 is CASSYSTGGPTDTQYF. CDR3 coding DNA: TGTGCCAGCAGTTACTCAACAGGGGGCCCCACAGATACGCAGTATTTT.